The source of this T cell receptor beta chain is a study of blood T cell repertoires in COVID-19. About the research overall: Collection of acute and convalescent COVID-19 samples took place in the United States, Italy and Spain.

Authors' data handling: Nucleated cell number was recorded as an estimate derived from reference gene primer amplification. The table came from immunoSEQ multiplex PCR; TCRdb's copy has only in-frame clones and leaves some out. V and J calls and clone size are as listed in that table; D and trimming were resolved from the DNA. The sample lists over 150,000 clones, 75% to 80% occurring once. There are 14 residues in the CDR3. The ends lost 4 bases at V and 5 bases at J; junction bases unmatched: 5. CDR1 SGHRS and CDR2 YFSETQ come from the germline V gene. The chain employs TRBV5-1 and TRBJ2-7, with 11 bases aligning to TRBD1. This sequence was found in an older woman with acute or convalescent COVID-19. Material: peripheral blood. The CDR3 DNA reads TGCGCCAGCAGCCGGGACAGGGGGTCCCACGAGCAGTACTTC. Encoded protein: CASSRDRGSHEQYF.